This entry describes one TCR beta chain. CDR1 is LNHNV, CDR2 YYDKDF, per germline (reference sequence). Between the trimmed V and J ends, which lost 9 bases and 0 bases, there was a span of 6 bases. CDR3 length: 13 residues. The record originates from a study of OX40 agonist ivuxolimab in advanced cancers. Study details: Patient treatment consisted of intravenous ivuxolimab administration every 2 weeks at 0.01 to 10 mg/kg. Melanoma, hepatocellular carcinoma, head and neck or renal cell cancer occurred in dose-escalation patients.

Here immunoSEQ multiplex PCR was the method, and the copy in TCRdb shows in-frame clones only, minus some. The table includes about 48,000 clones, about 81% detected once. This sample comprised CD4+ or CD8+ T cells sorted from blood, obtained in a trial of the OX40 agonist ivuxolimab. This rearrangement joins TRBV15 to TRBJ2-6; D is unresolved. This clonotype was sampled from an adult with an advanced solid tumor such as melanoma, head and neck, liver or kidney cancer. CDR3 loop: CATELSGANVLTF. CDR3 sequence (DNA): TGTGCCACTGAGCTCTCTGGGGCCAACGTCCTGACTTTC.